The sequence of this TCR beta chain was determined in a study of blood T cell repertoires in COVID-19. Looking at the study overall: Collection of acute and convalescent COVID-19 samples took place in the United States, Italy and Spain.

The V end lost 0 bases, the J end lost 1 base, and 10 bases lay between the germline ends. CDR1 MNHEY and CDR2 SVGEGT come from the germline V gene. This CDR3 has 16 residues. Measured with immunoSEQ multiplex PCR; TCRdb has only the in-frame clones, and not every one. The sample consists of 230,000 or so clones, nearly 90% of them appearing once. The sequenced sample consisted of peripheral blood. The V gene is TRBV6-2 or TRBV6-3, the J gene TRBJ1-5, with a possible D match to TRBD1 (6 bases). The source of this sequence is a woman in her thirties or forties who had recovered from COVID-19. CDR3 region: CASSYSGATSNQPQHF. The CDR3 DNA follows: TGTGCCAGCAGTTACTCGGGGGCGACGAGCAATCAGCCCCAGCATTTT.